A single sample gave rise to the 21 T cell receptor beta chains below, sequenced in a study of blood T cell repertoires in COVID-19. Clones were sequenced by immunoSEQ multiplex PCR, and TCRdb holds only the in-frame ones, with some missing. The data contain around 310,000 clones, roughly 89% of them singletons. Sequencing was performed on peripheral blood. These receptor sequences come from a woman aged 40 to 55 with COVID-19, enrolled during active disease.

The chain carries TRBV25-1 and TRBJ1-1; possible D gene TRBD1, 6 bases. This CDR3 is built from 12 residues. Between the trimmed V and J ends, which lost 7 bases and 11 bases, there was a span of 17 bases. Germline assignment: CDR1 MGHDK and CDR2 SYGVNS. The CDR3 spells CASTGGGGLAFF. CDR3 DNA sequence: TGTGCCAGCACCGGAGGGGGGGGGCTGGCTTTCTTT. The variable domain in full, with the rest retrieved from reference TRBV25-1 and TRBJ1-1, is EADIYQTPRYLVIGTGKKITLECSQTMGHDKMYWYQQDPGMELHLIHYSYGVNSTEKGDLSSESTVSRIRTEHFPLTLESARPSHTSQYLCASTGGGGLAFFGQGTRLTVV.

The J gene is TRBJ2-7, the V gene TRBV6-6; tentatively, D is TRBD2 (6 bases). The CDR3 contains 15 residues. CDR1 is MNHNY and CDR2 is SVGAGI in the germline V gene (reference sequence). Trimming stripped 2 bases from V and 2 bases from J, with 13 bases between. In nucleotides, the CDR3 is TGTGCCAGCAGTTACGGGCGGGACCTTACCTACGAGCAGTACTTC. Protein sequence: CASSYGRDLTYEQYF.

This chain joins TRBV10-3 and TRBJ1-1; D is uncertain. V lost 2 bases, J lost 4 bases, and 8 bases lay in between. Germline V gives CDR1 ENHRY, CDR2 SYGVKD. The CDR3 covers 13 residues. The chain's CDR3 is CAISENGFTEAFF. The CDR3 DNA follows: TGTGCCATCAGTGAGAACGGGTTCACTGAAGCTTTCTTT.

CDR3 sequence reads: CASSLEGISGYTF. CDR3 DNA: TGCGCCAGCAGCTTGGAGGGGATCTCCGGCTACACCTTC. The rearrangement uses TRBV5-1 and TRBJ1-2; D is perhaps TRBD1 (5 bases). Trimming left V 0 bases short and J 8 bases short, with 11 bases between. In germline, CDR1 is SGHRS, CDR2 YFSETQ. The CDR3 extends over 13 amino acids.

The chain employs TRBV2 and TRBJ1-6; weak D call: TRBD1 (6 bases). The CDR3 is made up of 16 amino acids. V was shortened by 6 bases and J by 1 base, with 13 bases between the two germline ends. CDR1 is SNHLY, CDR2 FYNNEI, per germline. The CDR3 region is CASSEDSGSYNSPLHF. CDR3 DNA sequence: TGTGCCAGCAGCGAGGACAGTGGGTCCTATAATTCACCCCTCCACTTT.

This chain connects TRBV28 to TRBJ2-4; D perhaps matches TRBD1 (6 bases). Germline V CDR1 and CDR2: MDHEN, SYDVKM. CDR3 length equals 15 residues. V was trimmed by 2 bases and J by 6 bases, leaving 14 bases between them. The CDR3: CASSLVGQTPNIQYF. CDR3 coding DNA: TGTGCCAGCAGTTTAGTAGGACAGACCCCAAACATTCAGTACTTC.

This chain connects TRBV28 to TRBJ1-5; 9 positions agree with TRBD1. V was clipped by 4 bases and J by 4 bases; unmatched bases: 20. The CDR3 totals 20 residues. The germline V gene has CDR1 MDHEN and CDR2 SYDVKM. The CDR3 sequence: CASSWPGTGWRGPFNQPQHF. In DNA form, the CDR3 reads TGTGCCAGCAGTTGGCCCGGGACAGGGTGGCGGGGCCCCTTTAATCAGCCCCAGCATTTT.

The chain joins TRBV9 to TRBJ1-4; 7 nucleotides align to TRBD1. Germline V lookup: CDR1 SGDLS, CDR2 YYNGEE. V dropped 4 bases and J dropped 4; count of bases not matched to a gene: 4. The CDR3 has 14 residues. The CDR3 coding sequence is TGTGCCAGCAGCTTCCGGGACAGTAATGAAAAACTGTTTTTT. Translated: CASSFRDSNEKLFF.

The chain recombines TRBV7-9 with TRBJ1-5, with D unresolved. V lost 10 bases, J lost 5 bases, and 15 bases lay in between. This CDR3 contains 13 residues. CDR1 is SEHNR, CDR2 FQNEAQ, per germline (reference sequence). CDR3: CATQRNLDQPQHF. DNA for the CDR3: TGTGCCACCCAAAGAAATTTAGATCAGCCCCAGCATTTT.

CDR3 sequence (DNA): TGTGCCAGCAGCTCCGGACAGCAATTATACAATGAGCAGTTCTTC. Protein: CASSSGQQLYNEQFF. This chain joins TRBV7-9 and TRBJ2-1; D is possibly TRBD1 (6 bases). CDR3 length: 15 amino acids. Trimming removed 4 bases from V and 4 bases from J, with 14 bases in between. Germline loops: CDR1 SEHNR, CDR2 FQNEAQ (reference sequence). Complete variable domain (other parts from reference TRBV7-9 and TRBJ2-1): DTGVSQNPRHKITKRGQNVTFRCDPISEHNRLYWYRQTLGQGPEFLTYFQNEAQLEKSRLLSDRFSAERPKGSFSTLEIQRTEQGDSAMYLCASSSGQQLYNEQFFGPGTRLTVL.

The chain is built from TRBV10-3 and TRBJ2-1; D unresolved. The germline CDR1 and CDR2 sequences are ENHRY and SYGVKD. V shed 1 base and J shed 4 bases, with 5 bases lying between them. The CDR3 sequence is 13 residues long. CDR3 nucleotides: TGTGCCATCAGTGAGTTGGAGTACAATGAGCAGTTCTTC. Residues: CAISELEYNEQFF.

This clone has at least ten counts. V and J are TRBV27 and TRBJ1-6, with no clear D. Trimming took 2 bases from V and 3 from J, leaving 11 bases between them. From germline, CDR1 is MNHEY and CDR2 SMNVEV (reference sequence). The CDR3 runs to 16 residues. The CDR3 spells CASSLVPGSYNSPLHF. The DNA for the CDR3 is TGTGCCAGCAGTTTAGTACCGGGGAGCTATAATTCACCCCTCCACTTT.

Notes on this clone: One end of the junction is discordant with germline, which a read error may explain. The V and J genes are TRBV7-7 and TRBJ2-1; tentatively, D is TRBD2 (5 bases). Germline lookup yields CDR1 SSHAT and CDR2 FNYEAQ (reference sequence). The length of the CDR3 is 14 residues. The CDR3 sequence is CASSLDSGVNEQFF. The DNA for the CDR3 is TGTGCTAGCAGCTTAGACTCCGGGGTAAATGAGCAGTTCTTC.

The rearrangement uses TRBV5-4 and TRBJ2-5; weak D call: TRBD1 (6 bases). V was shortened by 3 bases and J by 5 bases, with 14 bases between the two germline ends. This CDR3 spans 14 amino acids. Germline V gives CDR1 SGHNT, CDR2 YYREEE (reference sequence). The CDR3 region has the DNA TGTGCCAGCAGCTCCCAGGGGTCCCGGGAGACCCAGTACTTC. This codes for CASSSQGSRETQYF.

The CDR3 region has the DNA TGTGCCAGCAGTGAACTAGCCAGGGGGCTCACTGAAGCTTTCTTT. It is translated as CASSELARGLTEAFF. The V and J genes are TRBV2 and TRBJ1-1, with 8 bases that match TRBD1. The length of the CDR3 is 15 residues. Germline V lookup: CDR1 SNHLY, CDR2 FYNNEI. V dropped 2 bases and J dropped 4; count of bases not matched to a gene: 6. The whole variable domain, filled in from reference TRBV2 and TRBJ1-1, reads EPEVTQTPSHQVTQMGQEVILRCVPISNHLYFYWYRQILGQKVEFLVSFYNNEISEKSEIFDDQFSVERPDGSNFTLKIRSTKLEDSAMYFCASSELARGLTEAFFGQGTRLTVV.

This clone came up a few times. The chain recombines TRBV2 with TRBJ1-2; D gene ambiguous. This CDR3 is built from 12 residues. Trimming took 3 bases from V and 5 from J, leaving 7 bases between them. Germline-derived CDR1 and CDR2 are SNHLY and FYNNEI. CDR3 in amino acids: CASSDGQYGYTF. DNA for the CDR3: TGTGCCAGCAGTGATGGGCAGTATGGCTACACCTTC.

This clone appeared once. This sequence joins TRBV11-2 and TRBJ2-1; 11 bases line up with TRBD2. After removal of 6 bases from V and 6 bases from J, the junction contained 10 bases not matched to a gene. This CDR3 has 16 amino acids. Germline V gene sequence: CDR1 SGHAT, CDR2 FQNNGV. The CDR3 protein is CASRAIAGGPFNEQFF. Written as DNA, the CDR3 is TGTGCCAGCAGGGCGATAGCGGGAGGGCCCTTCAATGAGCAGTTCTTC.

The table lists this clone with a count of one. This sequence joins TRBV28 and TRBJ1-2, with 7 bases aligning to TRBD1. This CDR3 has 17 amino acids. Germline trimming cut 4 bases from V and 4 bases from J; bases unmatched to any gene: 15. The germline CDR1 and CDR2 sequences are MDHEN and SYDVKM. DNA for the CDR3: TGTGCCAGCAGTTCCCTGGGGACAGAACTCCACGCCTATGGCTACACCTTC. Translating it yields CASSSLGTELHAYGYTF.

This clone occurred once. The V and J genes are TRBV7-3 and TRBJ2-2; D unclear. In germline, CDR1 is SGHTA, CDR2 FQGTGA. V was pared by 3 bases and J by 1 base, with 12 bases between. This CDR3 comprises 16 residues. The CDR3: CASSLSGDGNTGELFF. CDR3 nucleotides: TGTGCCAGCAGCTTGTCGGGTGACGGGAACACCGGGGAGCTGTTTTTT.

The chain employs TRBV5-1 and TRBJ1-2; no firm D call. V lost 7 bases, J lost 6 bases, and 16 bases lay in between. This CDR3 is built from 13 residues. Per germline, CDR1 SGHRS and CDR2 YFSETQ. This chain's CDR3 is CASLREFSDGYTF. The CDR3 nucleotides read TGCGCCAGCCTAAGGGAGTTTAGCGATGGCTACACCTTC.

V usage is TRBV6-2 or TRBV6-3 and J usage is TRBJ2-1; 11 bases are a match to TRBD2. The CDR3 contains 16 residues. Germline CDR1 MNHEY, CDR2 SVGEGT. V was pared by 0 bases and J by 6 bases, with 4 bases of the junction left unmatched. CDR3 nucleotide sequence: TGTGCCAGCAGTTACTCGAGACTAGCGGGGCTCAATGAGCAGTTCTTC. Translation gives CASSYSRLAGLNEQFF.